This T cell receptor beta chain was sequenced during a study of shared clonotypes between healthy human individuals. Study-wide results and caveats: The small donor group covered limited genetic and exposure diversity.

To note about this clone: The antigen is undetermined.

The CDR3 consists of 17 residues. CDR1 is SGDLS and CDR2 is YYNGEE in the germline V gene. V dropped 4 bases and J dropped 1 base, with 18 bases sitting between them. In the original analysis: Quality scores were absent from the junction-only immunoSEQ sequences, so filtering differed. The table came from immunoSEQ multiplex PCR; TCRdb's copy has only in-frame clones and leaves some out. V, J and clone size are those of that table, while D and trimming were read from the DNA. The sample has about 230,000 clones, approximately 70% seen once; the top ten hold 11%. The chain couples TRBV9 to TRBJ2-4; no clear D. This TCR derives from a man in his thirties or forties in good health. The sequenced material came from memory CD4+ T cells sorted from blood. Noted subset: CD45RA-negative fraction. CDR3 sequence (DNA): TGTGCCAGCAGCCCCTGGGAAATCGCGGCGGCCAAAAACATTCAGTACTTC. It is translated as CASSPWEIAAAKNIQYF.